Shown below are 7 T cell receptor beta chains from a single sample sequenced in a study of shared clonotypes between healthy human individuals. Profiling relied on immunoSEQ multiplex PCR, and the TCRdb table lists in-frame clones only, not all of them. This sample has about 700,000 clones, with about 90% found just once. Cells designated naive CD8 were CD45RO-negative and were positively selected for CCR7, with terminally differentiated effector memory CD45RA+ cells excluded. Source material: naive CD8+ T cells sorted from blood. These receptors were obtained from a man in his thirties or forties in good health.

This clone showed up just a few times. The V gene is TRBV6-5, the J gene TRBJ1-1, with 7 bases matching TRBD1. The V gene's germline CDR1 is MNHEY and CDR2 SVGAGI. This CDR3 contains 14 residues. With V trimmed by 2 bases and J by 8 bases, 8 bases remained unmatched. CDR3 in DNA: TGTGCCAGCAGTTACGTGACAGGGCTCGCCGAAGCTTTCTTT. Translation: CASSYVTGLAEAFF.

V usage is TRBV29-1 and J usage is TRBJ1-1; perhaps TRBD1 as D (6 bases). Germline loops: CDR1 SQVTM, CDR2 ANQGSEA. The CDR3 runs 12 residues. Here the CDR3 reads CRAGTSNTEAFF. DNA of the CDR3: TGCAGAGCCGGGACATCGAACACTGAAGCTTTCTTT. Full variable domain (rest looked up from reference TRBV29-1 and TRBJ1-1): SAVISQKPSRDICQRGTSLTIQCQVDSQVTMMFWYRQQPGQSLTLIATANQGSEATYESGFVIDKFPISRPNLTFSTLTVSNMSPEDSSIYLCRAGTSNTEAFFGQGTRLTVV.

The chain uses TRBV5-1 and TRBJ2-7; TRBD2 aligns across 13 bases. The CDR3 sequence is 15 residues long. With 0 bases clipped from V and 7 bases from J, the junction kept 4 bases outside the gene matches. Germline V gives CDR1 SGHRS, CDR2 YFSETQ. The CDR3 loop is CASSLGTSGGEEQYF. CDR3 nucleotide sequence: TGCGCCAGCAGCTTGGGGACTAGCGGGGGAGAAGAGCAGTACTTC.

This sequence joins TRBV6-6 and TRBJ2-5; the D is unclear. The germline gives CDR1 MNHNY, CDR2 SVGAGI (reference sequence). The ends were cut back, 5 bases at V and 2 bases at J, with 18 bases in the middle. There are 16 residues in the CDR3. CDR3 in DNA: TGTGCCAGCAGTCCTGTCGATGGACGTCTACAAGAGACCCAGTACTTC. Protein product: CASSPVDGRLQETQYF.

The chain combines TRBV6-1 with TRBJ2-3, with 13 positions matching TRBD2. The CDR3 totals 14 residues. Germline lookup yields CDR1 MNHNS and CDR2 SASEGT. Trimming cost V 10 bases and J 10 bases; bases outside gene matches: 11. CDR3 in DNA: TGTGCCACCCCGGGGACTAGCGGGAAGGTGGCGCAGTATTTT. It is translated as CATPGTSGKVAQYF.

The chain joins TRBV21-1 to TRBJ2-7; the D call of TRBD1 is as the table states it, not checked on the DNA. TRBV21-1 is assigned pseudogene status. This CDR3 region has 16 residues. CDR3 protein: CASTLARDRAPYEQYF. The CDR3 region has the DNA TGTGCCAGCACCCTTGCGCGGGACAGGGCCCCATACGAGCAGTACTTC.

The rearrangement uses TRBV29-1 and TRBJ2-1; D is possibly TRBD1 (5 bases). The CDR3 runs 14 residues. V was shortened by 2 bases and J by 7 bases, with 15 bases between the two germline ends. The germline V gene encodes CDR1 SQVTM and CDR2 ANQGSEA. The CDR3 region has the DNA TGCAGCGTTGAAATAATCGGGCAGGGAAATGAGCAGTTCTTC. Residues: CSVEIIGQGNEQFF.